Listed below are T cell receptor beta chains from one sample, sequenced in a study of T-cell memory formation after mild COVID-19. Each CDR3 protein gets one entry after TCRdb re-called the 5' RACE reads with MiXCR. The sample has around 340,000 distinct CDR3 sequences; around 15% are singletons. The sample consisted of PBMCs or a T cell subset sorted from them (not recorded which). The receptors here all came from a man younger than 35 who had mild COVID-19 (a few samples of this study predate the infection). Cell type and time point are not known. Each CDR3 is given with its conserved first and last residue. The D gene is left open where the match is weak. For some rows the clone size is stated as once, few or many, or as a class when expanded; others skip it.

V	size	J	D	DNA	CDR3
TRBV10-3	.	TRBJ2-3	.	TGTGCCATCAGTGAGTCGACTAACACAGATACGCAGTATTTT	CAISESTNTDTQYF
TRBV12-3/TRBV12-4	.	TRBJ1-5	.	TGTGCCAGCGGTAAGGGGTCGGTCAATCAGCCCCAGCATTTT	CASGKGSVNQPQHF
TRBV7-2	few	TRBJ1-6	.	TGTGCCAGCAGCTTAGCGGGGGGTATCGATTCACCCCTCCACTTT	CASSLAGGIDSPLHF
TRBV4-1	few	TRBJ2-1	TRBD1	TGCGCCAGCAGCCAGTCAGGGGGATCTGAGCAGTTCTTC	CASSQSGGSEQFF
TRBV20-1	few	TRBJ2-5	.	TGCAGTGCCCTCCAGCTAGAGACCCAGTACTTC	CSALQLETQYF
TRBV2	.	TRBJ2-6	.	TGTGCCAGCAGCATGGATCCGAGCTCTGGGGCCAACGTCCTGACTTTC	CASSMDPSSGANVLTF
TRBV16	many	TRBJ2-7	.	TGTGCCAGCAGCCATCGGGGATCCTACGAGCAGTACTTC	CASSHRGSYEQYF
TRBV7-3	many	TRBJ2-1	TRBD2	TGTGCCAGCAGCCCCAACGGGGGGGGGTACAATGAGCAGTTCTTC	CASSPNGGGYNEQFF
TRBV3-1	.	TRBJ1-2	TRBD1	TGTGCCAGCAGCCCGGGGACAGGGCCTAACTATGGCTACACCTTC	CASSPGTGPNYGYTF
TRBV4-2	few	TRBJ2-2	.	TGTGCCAGCAGCCAAGATCCGCCGGGGAACACCGGGGAGCTGTTTTTT	CASSQDPPGNTGELFF
TRBV5-5	many	TRBJ1-4	.	TGTGCCAGCAACTTAGAAGCAACTAATGAAAAACTGTTTTTT	CASNLEATNEKLFF
TRBV6-5	many	TRBJ1-2	.	TGTGCCAGCAGACCCGACGGTAACTATGGCTACACCTTC	CASRPDGNYGYTF
TRBV12-3/TRBV12-4	many	TRBJ2-7	TRBD2	TGTGCCAGCAGAACTAGCGGGGGCGGTTACGAGCAGTACTTC	CASRTSGGGYEQYF
TRBV4-3	few	TRBJ2-5	.	TGCGCCAGCAGCCAAGATGGGACGAGCCAAGAGACCCAGTACTTC	CASSQDGTSQETQYF
TRBV11-1	few	TRBJ1-4	.	TGTGCCAGCAGCTTACGGGCATCAAGTGAAAAACTGTTTTTT	CASSLRASSEKLFF
TRBV20-1	once	TRBJ2-7	TRBD2	TGCAGCCTAGGACTAGCGGGCTCCTACGAGCAGTACTTC	CSLGLAGSYEQYF
TRBV6-4	few	TRBJ1-5	.	TGTGCCAGCAGTGACCCCCGGAAGGTCCGAAATCAGCCCCAGCATTTT	CASSDPRKVRNQPQHF
TRBV7-9	.	TRBJ1-2	.	TGTGCCAGCAGCTGGCGTGGAAGTGGCTACACCTTC	CASSWRGSGYTF
TRBV7-9	.	TRBJ2-3	TRBD2	TGTGCCAGCAGACCCGGACTAGCGGGGGGGCGCCAGCAGGATACGCAGTATTTT	CASRPGLAGGRQQDTQYF
TRBV2	few	TRBJ2-7	.	TGTGCCAGCAGTGAACGGATCGAGCAGTACTTC	CASSERIEQYF
TRBV7-2	many	TRBJ1-6	.	TGTGCCAGCAGCGGAGAGAGGTATTCCTCACCCCTCCACTTT	CASSGERYSSPLHF
TRBV4-1	.	TRBJ2-7	TRBD2	TGCGCCAGCAGCGCGACTAGCGGGGAGTACGAGCAGTACTTC	CASSATSGEYEQYF
TRBV12-3/TRBV12-4	few	TRBJ1-6	TRBD1	TGTGCCAGCAGTCAGGGGGTTAATTCACCCCTCCACTTT	CASSQGVNSPLHF
TRBV6-6	.	TRBJ2-7	.	TGTGCCAGCAGGATTCAGGTCTTATCCTACGAGCAGTACTTC	CASRIQVLSYEQYF
TRBV7-2	.	TRBJ1-6	.	TGTGCCAGCAGCTACGCCGGGGCCTCAAATTCACCCCTCCACTTT	CASSYAGASNSPLHF
TRBV12-3/TRBV12-4	.	TRBJ2-7	TRBD2	TGTGCCAGCAGGAAGACTAGCGGGGGCTCCTACGAGCAGTACTTC	CASRKTSGGSYEQYF